The rows below give T cell receptor beta chains drawn from one sample of a study of cytomegalovirus exposure and HLA in healthy donors. The method was immunoSEQ multiplex PCR; TCRdb's version includes in-frame clones alone and lacks a portion of them. The data show over 150,000 clones, about 80% seen once. The sequenced material came from PBMCs. Receptor source: a man aged 25 to 40 in good health and CMV-seropositive. The CDR3 runs from the conserved cysteine through the conserved F or W. Each record gives: clone size, J gene, V gene, D gene, CDR3 protein, CDR3 DNA. D genes are given only for firm matches. Some rows have no size entry. The others give once, few or many, or a class for an expanded clone.

abundance: NA
j_gene: TRBJ2-7
v_gene: TRBV30
d_gene: TRBD1
CDR3aa: CAWTVDRVGEQYF
CDR3nt: TGTGCCTGGACCGTCGACAGGGTTGGCGAGCAGTACTTC

abundance: NA
j_gene: TRBJ1-2
v_gene: TRBV28
d_gene: NA
CDR3aa: CASSPLGVEYFGYTF
CDR3nt: TGTGCCAGCAGCCCCCTAGGGGTGGAATATTTTGGCTACACCTTC

abundance: NA
j_gene: TRBJ2-5
v_gene: TRBV19
d_gene: NA
CDR3aa: CASSAGTIIQETQYF
CDR3nt: TGTGCCAGTAGTGCCGGTACTATAATCCAAGAGACCCAGTACTTC

abundance: NA
j_gene: TRBJ2-3
v_gene: TRBV5-1
d_gene: TRBD2
CDR3aa: CASSFAGPGGDTQYF
CDR3nt: TGCGCCAGCAGCTTTGCGGGCCCGGGGGGGGACACGCAGTATTTT

abundance: NA
j_gene: TRBJ1-6
v_gene: TRBV11-3
d_gene: NA
CDR3aa: CASSLGDSPLHF
CDR3nt: TGTGCCAGCAGCCTCGGGGATTCACCCCTCCACTTT

abundance: once
j_gene: TRBJ2-2
v_gene: TRBV18
d_gene: NA
CDR3aa: CASSPLDSPNTGELFF
CDR3nt: TGTGCCAGCTCACCACTGGACAGTCCGAACACCGGGGAGCTGTTTTTT

abundance: NA
j_gene: TRBJ2-5
v_gene: TRBV12-1
d_gene: NA
CDR3aa: CARRGSLTQYF
CDR3nt: TGTGCCAGACGCGGGAGTTTGACCCAGTACTTC

abundance: NA
j_gene: TRBJ1-5
v_gene: TRBV28
d_gene: NA
CDR3aa: CASRGGNQPQHF
CDR3nt: TGTGCCAGTAGGGGGGGAAATCAGCCCCAGCATTTT

abundance: NA
j_gene: TRBJ2-2
v_gene: TRBV6-6
d_gene: NA
CDR3aa: CASSYLTTRDTGELFF
CDR3nt: TGTGCCAGCAGTTATCTCACTACTCGGGACACCGGGGAGCTGTTTTTT

abundance: NA
j_gene: TRBJ1-1
v_gene: TRBV4-1
d_gene: NA
CDR3aa: CASSQGLEGWEEAFF
CDR3nt: TGCGCCAGCAGCCAAGGTTTGGAGGGCTGGGAGGAAGCTTTCTTT

abundance: NA
j_gene: TRBJ2-1
v_gene: TRBV5-1
d_gene: NA
CDR3aa: CASSLGADDNEQFF
CDR3nt: TGCGCCAGCAGCTTGGGGGCCGATGACAATGAGCAGTTCTTC

abundance: NA
j_gene: TRBJ2-5
v_gene: TRBV28
d_gene: TRBD2
CDR3aa: CASNPGRGQETQYF
CDR3nt: TGTGCCAGCAACCCGGGGAGGGGCCAAGAGACCCAGTACTTC

abundance: NA
j_gene: TRBJ2-3
v_gene: TRBV11-1
d_gene: NA
CDR3aa: CASSSSAVTDTQYF
CDR3nt: TGTGCCAGCAGCTCCAGCGCGGTCACAGATACGCAGTATTTT

abundance: NA
j_gene: TRBJ2-1
v_gene: TRBV29-1
d_gene: TRBD2
CDR3aa: CSVAGGGNYNEQFF
CDR3nt: TGCAGCGTTGCGGGGGGGGGAAATTACAATGAGCAGTTCTTC

abundance: NA
j_gene: TRBJ1-5
v_gene: TRBV5-1
d_gene: NA
CDR3aa: CASSLDGGNNQPQHF
CDR3nt: TGCGCCAGCAGCTTGGATGGGGGCAATAATCAGCCCCAGCATTTT

abundance: NA
j_gene: TRBJ2-7
v_gene: TRBV30
d_gene: TRBD1
CDR3aa: CAWSKTGSYEQYF
CDR3nt: TGTGCCTGGAGTAAGACAGGGTCCTACGAGCAGTACTTC

abundance: NA
j_gene: TRBJ2-7
v_gene: TRBV5-1
d_gene: NA
CDR3aa: CASSTDRAYEQYF
CDR3nt: TGCGCCAGCAGCACCGACAGAGCCTACGAGCAGTACTTC

abundance: NA
j_gene: TRBJ1-1
v_gene: TRBV19
d_gene: TRBD1
CDR3aa: CASYNRGGDTEAFF
CDR3nt: TGTGCCAGTTATAACAGGGGTGGTGACACTGAAGCTTTCTTT

abundance: NA
j_gene: TRBJ1-4
v_gene: TRBV10-3
d_gene: NA
CDR3aa: CAISESSLIGVGEKLFF
CDR3nt: TGTGCCATCAGTGAGTCGAGTCTGATCGGGGTCGGCGAAAAACTGTTTTTT

abundance: NA
j_gene: TRBJ1-2
v_gene: TRBV27
d_gene: NA
CDR3aa: CASSNTGIGYTF
CDR3nt: TGTGCCAGCAGTAATACAGGGATTGGCTACACCTTC

abundance: NA
j_gene: TRBJ1-2
v_gene: TRBV2
d_gene: NA
CDR3aa: CASATPEGYTF
CDR3nt: TGTGCCAGCGCCACGCCGGAGGGCTACACCTTC

abundance: NA
j_gene: TRBJ2-2
v_gene: TRBV7-9
d_gene: TRBD1
CDR3aa: CSSSRSQGAIGELFF
CDR3nt: TGTTCCAGCAGCCGCTCCCAGGGGGCAATCGGGGAGCTGTTTTTT

abundance: NA
j_gene: TRBJ2-7
v_gene: TRBV7-9
d_gene: NA
CDR3aa: CASSWGQAYEQYF
CDR3nt: TGTGCCAGCAGCTGGGGCCAAGCCTACGAGCAGTACTTC

abundance: NA
j_gene: TRBJ2-1
v_gene: TRBV4-3
d_gene: NA
CDR3aa: CASSQVGREQFF
CDR3nt: TGCGCCAGCAGCCAAGTCGGGAGAGAGCAGTTCTTC

abundance: NA
j_gene: TRBJ2-1
v_gene: TRBV2
d_gene: NA
CDR3aa: CASRDRQNSYNEQFF
CDR3nt: TGTGCCAGCAGGGATAGACAGAACTCCTACAATGAGCAGTTCTTC

abundance: NA
j_gene: TRBJ1-1
v_gene: TRBV28
d_gene: NA
CDR3aa: CASSLPSTEAFF
CDR3nt: TGTGCCAGCAGTTTACCCTCCACTGAAGCTTTCTTT

abundance: NA
j_gene: TRBJ2-2
v_gene: TRBV7-2
d_gene: NA
CDR3aa: CAPGGNTGELFF
CDR3nt: TGTGCCCCCGGGGGGAACACCGGGGAGCTGTTTTTT

abundance: NA
j_gene: TRBJ2-1
v_gene: TRBV6-4
d_gene: NA
CDR3aa: CASSDGDGGNEQFF
CDR3nt: TGTGCCAGCAGTGACGGCGACGGAGGCAATGAGCAGTTCTTC

abundance: NA
j_gene: TRBJ1-1
v_gene: TRBV14
d_gene: NA
CDR3aa: CASSRGWGPVYTEAFF
CDR3nt: TGTGCCAGCAGCCGCGGTTGGGGCCCCGTCTACACTGAAGCTTTCTTT

abundance: NA
j_gene: TRBJ1-2
v_gene: TRBV28
d_gene: TRBD1
CDR3aa: CASSFYPGGLDGYTF
CDR3nt: TGTGCCAGCAGTTTTTACCCAGGGGGCTTGGATGGCTACACCTTC

abundance: NA
j_gene: TRBJ2-7
v_gene: TRBV2
d_gene: TRBD1
CDR3aa: CASQTGGNYEQYF
CDR3nt: TGTGCCAGCCAAACAGGGGGCAACTACGAGCAGTACTTC

abundance: NA
j_gene: TRBJ2-5
v_gene: TRBV5-4
d_gene: TRBD2
CDR3aa: CASSGTSVETQYF
CDR3nt: TGTGCCAGCAGCGGGACTAGCGTCGAGACCCAGTACTTC

abundance: NA
j_gene: TRBJ1-1
v_gene: TRBV7-9
d_gene: TRBD1
CDR3aa: CASSVDRGNTEAFF
CDR3nt: TGTGCCAGCAGCGTCGACAGGGGGAACACTGAAGCTTTCTTT

abundance: NA
j_gene: TRBJ2-7
v_gene: TRBV4-1
d_gene: TRBD1
CDR3aa: CASSYRDSYEQYF
CDR3nt: TGCGCCAGCAGCTACCGGGACAGCTACGAGCAGTACTTC

abundance: NA
j_gene: TRBJ2-7
v_gene: TRBV29-1
d_gene: NA
CDR3aa: CSVHDTYEQYF
CDR3nt: TGCAGCGTCCATGACACCTACGAGCAGTACTTC

abundance: NA
j_gene: TRBJ2-2
v_gene: TRBV10-2
d_gene: NA
CDR3aa: CASTAGTTNTGELFF
CDR3nt: TGCGCCAGCACCGCTGGGACAACGAACACCGGGGAGCTGTTTTTT

abundance: few
j_gene: TRBJ1-4
v_gene: TRBV4-1
d_gene: TRBD1
CDR3aa: CASSWSRDRADNEKLFF
CDR3nt: TGCGCCAGCAGCTGGAGTCGGGACAGAGCCGATAATGAAAAACTGTTTTTT

abundance: NA
j_gene: TRBJ1-1
v_gene: TRBV6-1
d_gene: NA
CDR3aa: CASSTNRAWTEAFF
CDR3nt: TGTGCCAGCAGTACAAACAGGGCTTGGACTGAAGCTTTCTTT

abundance: NA
j_gene: TRBJ2-7
v_gene: TRBV7-9
d_gene: TRBD2
CDR3aa: CASSLAGGSSFYEQYF
CDR3nt: TGTGCCAGCAGCCTCGCCGGGGGGTCCAGTTTTTACGAGCAGTACTTC